Sequencing of this T cell receptor (beta chain) was carried out in a study of beta chain features in type 1 diabetes. Background on the study: Patients were similar to healthy donors in age and gender (as well as in cell yields). Points from the study as a whole: Amplification by PCR could prefer shorter templates, with the same effect in patients and controls. Type 1 diabetes patients had moderately but significantly shorter TCRB CDR3s in all four CD4+ subsets.

The sequenced template was cDNA made from the entire isolated RNA. Repertoires were generated with immunoSEQ multiplex PCR, while TCRdb's copy carries only in-frame clones and drops some. Here the sample spans 400,000 or so clones, roughly 12% being singletons. V gave up 3 bases and J gave up 4 bases, with 12 bases separating them. This CDR3 contains 14 residues. The germline V gene encodes CDR1 MGHDK and CDR2 SYGVNS. This clone was seen more than once but under ten times. Its antigen is as yet unknown. Specimen: naive CD4+ T cells from blood. The sequence came from a woman younger than 35 with type 1 diabetes. The gene calls are TRBV25-1 and TRBJ1-1; TRBD1 is a possible D gene (6 bases). CDR3 bases: TGTGCCAGCAGTGACAGGGGTTCCGGCACTGAAGCTTTCTTT. Protein sequence: CASSDRGSGTEAFF. Based on the CDR3 plus reference TRBV25-1 and TRBJ1-1, the full variable domain is EADIYQTPRYLVIGTGKKITLECSQTMGHDKMYWYQQDPGMELHLIHYSYGVNSTEKGDLSSESTVSRIRTEHFPLTLESARPSHTSQYLCASSDRGSGTEAFFGQGTRLTVV.